This is a list of T cell receptor beta chains from one sample in a study of CD8 T cells in Susac syndrome. TCRdb reanalysed the immunoSEQ multiplex PCR reads using MiXCR and keeps one entry per CDR3 protein. The sample shows a few hundred thousand distinct CDR3 sequences, 90% to 95% of them seen only once. Source material: CD4+ T cells from PBMCs. Receptors originate from a human donor with multiple sclerosis. CDR3s include the opening cysteine and the closing phenylalanine or tryptophan. D genes are given only for firm matches. Expanded clones are given a class, and other clones once, few, many or no size at all.

clone_size j_call v_call d_call cdr3_nt cdr3_aa
. TRBJ2-3 TRBV16 . TGTGCCAGCAGCCAAGGGCGGATAACTTCCCCAGATACGCAGTATTTT CASSQGRITSPDTQYF
once TRBJ2-4 TRBV6-1 . TGTGCCAGCATCCCGAACTGGGGGGGGGCGGCGTACATTCAGTACTTC CASIPNWGGAAYIQYF
. TRBJ1-6 TRBV7-9 . TGTGCCAGCAGCCTGGGCGGGGGCCTCGTGGGTAATTCACCCCTCCACTTT CASSLGGGLVGNSPLHF
. TRBJ2-3 TRBV19 TRBD2 TGTGCCAGTAGTACCGGACTAGCGGAATACACAGATACGCAGTATTTT CASSTGLAEYTDTQYF
. TRBJ1-5 TRBV5-1 . TGCGCCAGCAGCTTGGACGGCGGTACTCAGCCCCAGCATTTT CASSLDGGTQPQHF
. TRBJ1-5 TRBV12-3/TRBV12-4 . TGTGCCAGCAGCCCCACGAGGCAACTGCCTTATAGCAATCAGCCCCAGCATTTT CASSPTRQLPYSNQPQHF
. TRBJ2-1 TRBV27 . TGTGCCAGCAGTCCGGGGAGGGGGCGCGATGAGCAGTTCTTC CASSPGRGRDEQFF
. TRBJ2-5 TRBV19 TRBD2 TGTGCCAGTAGTCCAGCGGGAGTTAGGGAGACCCAGTACTTC CASSPAGVRETQYF
once TRBJ1-1 TRBV12-5 . TGTGCTAGTGGTTTGGTCCTAGGACCGATGAACACTGAAGCTTTCTTT CASGLVLGPMNTEAFF
. TRBJ2-1 TRBV23-1 TRBD2 TGCGCCAGCAGTCGGGGCTCAGCGGGGGTCTCCTACAATGAGCAGTTCTTC CASSRGSAGVSYNEQFF
once TRBJ2-1 TRBV19 TRBD2 TGTGCCAGTAGTTCTTCGACTAGCGGAAGTTACAATGAGCAGTTCTTC CASSSSTSGSYNEQFF
. TRBJ1-5 TRBV21-1 . TGTGCCAGCAGCACTCTTCCGGGTTGGGGGCAAATTCAGCCCCAGCATTTT CASSTLPGWGQIQPQHF
. TRBJ1-1 TRBV5-1 . TGCGCCAGCAGCTTGGCACCGGGACCCCCAGAAGCTTTCTTT CASSLAPGPPEAFF
once TRBJ1-5 TRBV29-1 TRBD1 TGCAGCGTTGGAGACAGGGGGGGAAGCAATCAGCCCCAGCATTTT CSVGDRGGSNQPQHF
once TRBJ2-1 TRBV12-3/TRBV12-4 . TGTGCCAGCAGAATGGACGAGGGGCGGCGCGGTGAGCAGTTCTTC CASRMDEGRRGEQFF
. TRBJ2-5 TRBV7-8 . TGTTCCAGCAGCCCGCGGTGGGCTCAAGAGACCCAGTACTTC CSSSPRWAQETQYF
. TRBJ2-3 TRBV28 TRBD2 TGTGCCAGCAGCCCTCCGGGACTAGCGGTTTTTAGCACAGATACGCAGTATTTT CASSPPGLAVFSTDTQYF
. TRBJ2-5 TRBV24-1 . TGTGCCACCAGTGACCTGGGAGGAAAAGAGACCCAGTACTTC CATSDLGGKETQYF
. TRBJ2-3 TRBV6-4 . TGTGCCAGCAGTCCCGACGTGGGGGGATTCACAGATACGCAGTATTTT CASSPDVGGFTDTQYF
. TRBJ2-1 TRBV7-8 . TGTGCCAGCAGCTTAGCGCTAGCCCGGGGACGCGAGCAGTTCTTC CASSLALARGREQFF
. TRBJ2-2 TRBV30 TRBD1 TGTGCCAGAGGACAGGGGGGTCCGGCCGGGGAGCTGTTTTTT CARGQGGPAGELFF
. TRBJ1-2 TRBV28 . TGTGCCAGCAGTTCCGGGACACCCTCCCCTTGGGGCTACACCTTC CASSSGTPSPWGYTF
. TRBJ1-5 TRBV10-3 . TGTGCCATCAGTGATCGACTCGGGGGCAATCAGCCCCAGCATTTT CAISDRLGGNQPQHF
. TRBJ1-1 TRBV4-2 . TGTGCCAGCAGCCAAGATCGGGATGAAGCTTTCTTT CASSQDRDEAFF
. TRBJ1-3 TRBV30 TRBD1 TGTGCCTGGACGCGGGGGACGGGGGCGACAGGGCTCTCTGGAAACACCATATATTTT CAWTRGTGATGLSGNTIYF
once TRBJ2-2 TRBV18 . TGTGCCAGCTCAACAGGGCGCGACACCGGGGAGCTGTTTTTT CASSTGRDTGELFF
. TRBJ1-1 TRBV20-1 TRBD1 TGCAGTGCTCCAAGAACCGGGACAGGGAACACTGAAGCTTTCTTT CSAPRTGTGNTEAFF
. TRBJ2-7 TRBV12-3/TRBV12-4 . TGTGCCAGCAGTTTAGACTCTTACTACGAGCAGTACTTC CASSLDSYYEQYF
once TRBJ2-5 TRBV7-8 . TGTGCCAGCAGCCTAATTGGGACACGCAGGAAGACCCAGTACTTC CASSLIGTRRKTQYF
. TRBJ1-1 TRBV12-3/TRBV12-4 . TGTGCCAGCAGCAGGACACAGGAAGCTTTCTTT CASSRTQEAFF
. TRBJ1-1 TRBV30 . TGTGCCCGGATTGGTGGGGGGGGCACTGAAGCTTTCTTT CARIGGGGTEAFF
. TRBJ2-5 TRBV5-1 . TGCGCCAGCAGCAGAGGGGACAAACAAGAGACCCAGTACTTC CASSRGDKQETQYF
. TRBJ2-1 TRBV6-5 TRBD2 TGTGCCAGCAGTCCGGGACTAGCGGGGGCCGGTGGGCAGTTCTTC CASSPGLAGAGGQFF
. TRBJ1-6 TRBV27 . TGTGCCAGCAGTTTATCGTTTCAGGGGATCTCCTATAATTCACCCCTCCACTTT CASSLSFQGISYNSPLHF
. TRBJ2-3 TRBV6-2/TRBV6-3 . TGTGCCAGCAGTTACTCCGGTGTGGATACGCAGTATTTT CASSYSGVDTQYF
. TRBJ2-2 TRBV3-1 TRBD1 TGTGCCAGCAGCCCTAGACAGGGGGGCACCGGGGAGCTGTTTTTT CASSPRQGGTGELFF
. TRBJ2-1 TRBV30 TRBD1 TGTGCCTGGAACCAGGACAGGACCTACAATGAGCAGTTCTTC CAWNQDRTYNEQFF
. TRBJ2-3 TRBV2 . TGTGCCAGCAGTGACCTAGCCGCCCGCACAGATACGCAGTATTTT CASSDLAARTDTQYF
. TRBJ2-2 TRBV29-1 . TGCAGCGTTGATAAAACAGGCGCGAACACCGGGGAGCTGTTTTTT CSVDKTGANTGELFF
. TRBJ2-5 TRBV3-1 . TGTGCCAGCAGCCTAGACCCCGCCCAAGAGACCCAGTACTTC CASSLDPAQETQYF
once TRBJ2-4 TRBV27 TRBD2 TGTGCCAGCAGTTCGCCGGGGGGACTAGCCAAAAACATTCAGTACTTC CASSSPGGLAKNIQYF
. TRBJ2-3 TRBV29-1 . TGCAGCGTTGGGGCAGGGGGGCGCGGCACAGATACGCAGTATTTT CSVGAGGRGTDTQYF
. TRBJ2-1 TRBV19 TRBD2 TGTGCCAGTAGTACCGGACTAGCGGGGGGCAATGAGCAGTTCTTC CASSTGLAGGNEQFF
. TRBJ1-5 TRBV19 TRBD1 TGTGCCAGTAGTCAGATACCAGGGGGAAATCAGCCCCAGCATTTT CASSQIPGGNQPQHF
once TRBJ1-1 TRBV29-1 . TGCAGCGTTTTGGACAGAACAATGAACACTGAAGCTTTCTTT CSVLDRTMNTEAFF
. TRBJ2-2 TRBV19 . TGTGCCAGAAATTTATGGGGGAACACCGGGGAGCTGTTTTTT CARNLWGNTGELFF
. TRBJ1-2 TRBV9 TRBD1 TGTGCCAGCAGCGTAGGGAGGGGGCGTGGCTACACCTTC CASSVGRGRGYTF
. TRBJ1-6 TRBV28 . TGTGCCAGCAGGCCGGACGGGAATTCACCCCTCCACTTT CASRPDGNSPLHF
. TRBJ1-6 TRBV12-3/TRBV12-4 . TGTGCCAGCAGTTTAGGGGGTTGGGGTTCACCCCTCCACTTT CASSLGGWGSPLHF
. TRBJ2-3 TRBV21-1 . TGTGCCGGGGCTCGGGGGCAGGATAGCACAGATACGCAGTATTTT CAGARGQDSTDTQYF
. TRBJ2-5 TRBV6-1 TRBD1 TGTGCCAGCAGTGCGTCACAGGGGGTGCGGGAGACCCAGTACTTC CASSASQGVRETQYF
. TRBJ2-4 TRBV20-1 . TGCAGTGCTTTGGACGGAGCCAAAAACATTCAGTACTTC CSALDGAKNIQYF
. TRBJ2-1 TRBV7-7 TRBD2 TGTGCCAGCAGCGCCGGGACTAGCGGCGACAATGAGCAGTTCTTC CASSAGTSGDNEQFF
few TRBJ2-5 TRBV7-7 . TGTGCTAGCAGCTCCGACAGAAAAGAGACCCAGTACTTC CASSSDRKETQYF